What follows are 8 T cell receptor beta chains derived from one specimen sequenced in a study of cytomegalovirus exposure and HLA in healthy donors. Repertoires were generated with immunoSEQ multiplex PCR, while TCRdb's copy carries only in-frame clones and drops some. The table includes around 60,000 clones, roughly 90% detected once. Source material: PBMCs. These receptors were taken from a man between 18 and 35 years old in good health and CMV-seronegative.

The J gene is TRBJ2-2, the V gene TRBV11-3, with 8 positions matching TRBD2. The CDR3 contains 15 residues. The junction had 0 bases not matched to a gene; V was cut back by 3 bases and J by 0 bases. Germline V gives CDR1 SGHNT, CDR2 YENEEA. CDR3 in amino acids: CASSFSGTNTGELFF. The CDR3 DNA follows: TGTGCCAGCAGCTTTAGCGGGACGAACACCGGGGAGCTGTTTTTT.

The V and J genes are TRBV19 and TRBJ2-1; 8 bases fit TRBD2. The CDR3 spans 15 residues. With V trimmed by 5 bases and J by 3 bases, 6 bases remained unmatched. Germline CDR1 LNHDA, CDR2 SQIVND (reference sequence). CDR3 sequence reads: CASSLPGLDYNEQFF. The CDR3 DNA reads as TGTGCCAGTAGTTTACCGGGACTAGACTACAATGAGCAGTTCTTC.

The rearrangement joins TRBV27 to TRBJ2-7, with 7 bases identical to TRBD2. With 4 bases clipped from V and 2 bases from J, the junction kept 11 bases outside the gene matches. The CDR3 runs to 16 residues. The V gene's germline CDR1 is MNHEY and CDR2 SMNVEV (reference sequence). The CDR3 is CASSSVGASGPYEQYF. Written as DNA, the CDR3 is TGTGCCAGCAGTTCCGTAGGGGCTAGCGGTCCCTACGAGCAGTACTTC.

The chain recombines TRBV6-6 with TRBJ2-7, with TRBD2 identical over 10 bases. This CDR3 comprises 15 residues. The germline CDR1 and CDR2 sequences are MNHNY and SVGAGI (reference sequence). V lost 10 bases, J lost 2 bases, and 11 bases stayed unmatched. The CDR3 region is CATQRLAGPTYEQYF. The DNA for the CDR3 is TGTGCCACACAACGACTAGCGGGTCCTACCTACGAGCAGTACTTC.

The chain has TRBV27 and TRBJ2-7, with 9 bases lining up with TRBD1. Per germline, CDR1 MNHEY and CDR2 SMNVEV (reference sequence). The CDR3 totals 14 residues. V shed 6 bases, J shed 4 bases, and the junction held 7 bases outside the gene matches. CDR3 nucleotide sequence: TGTGCCAGCAGGGCGGGACAGGGAGTTTACGAGCAGTACTTC. Its protein is CASRAGQGVYEQYF.

CDR3 DNA: TGTGCCTGGAGTGTTCCGCCCAGGACTAGCGGGTTACTCTACCAAGAGACCCAGTACTTC. Its translation: CAWSVPPRTSGLLYQETQYF. The rearrangement joins TRBV30 to TRBJ2-5; the match to TRBD2 covers 11 bases. This CDR3 is built from 20 residues. Trimming at V came to 0 bases and at J to 0 bases, leaving 15 bases not matched to a gene. Per the germline V gene, CDR1 is GTSNPN and CDR2 is SVGIG (reference sequence).

V gene TRBV5-1 combines with J gene TRBJ1-1, with 10 nucleotides matching TRBD1. The V segment lost 4 bases and the J segment 5 bases; nucleotides outside the gene matches: 8. This CDR3 comprises 15 residues. Germline V gene sequence: CDR1 SGHRS, CDR2 YFSETQ. The CDR3 here is CASSPRTGGGTEAFF. CDR3 DNA: TGCGCCAGCAGCCCACGGACAGGGGGGGGAACTGAAGCTTTCTTT.

The CDR3 DNA sequence: TGTGCCAGCAGCTCCTCCGACGGGGCAGATACGCAGTATTTT. Protein: CASSSSDGADTQYF. This sequence joins TRBV9 and TRBJ2-3; D may be TRBD2 (5 bases). Germline CDR1 SGDLS, CDR2 YYNGEE. The CDR3 extends over 14 amino acids. V was pared by 4 bases and J by 4 bases, with 13 bases between.